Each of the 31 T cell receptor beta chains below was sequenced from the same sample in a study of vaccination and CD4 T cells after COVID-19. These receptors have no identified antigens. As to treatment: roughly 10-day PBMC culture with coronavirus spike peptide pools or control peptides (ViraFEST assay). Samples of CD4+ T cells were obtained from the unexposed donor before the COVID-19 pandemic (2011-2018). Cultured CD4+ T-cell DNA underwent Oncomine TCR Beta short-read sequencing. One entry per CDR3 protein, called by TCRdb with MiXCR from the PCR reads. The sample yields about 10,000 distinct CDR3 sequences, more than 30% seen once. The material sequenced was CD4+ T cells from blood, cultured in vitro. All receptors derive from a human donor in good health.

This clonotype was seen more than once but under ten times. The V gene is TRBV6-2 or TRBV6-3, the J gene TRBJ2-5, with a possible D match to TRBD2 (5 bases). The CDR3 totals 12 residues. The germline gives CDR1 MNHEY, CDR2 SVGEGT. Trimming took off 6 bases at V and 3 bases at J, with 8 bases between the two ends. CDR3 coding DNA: TGTGCCAGCAGCCCCGGGGAAGAGACCCAGTACTTC. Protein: CASSPGEETQYF.

CDR3 nucleotide sequence: TGCGCCAGCAGCTTGGGAGCAAACTATGGCTACACCTTC. Translating it yields CASSLGANYGYTF. The chain couples TRBV5-1 to TRBJ1-2; D remains unclear. There are 13 residues in the CDR3. Trimming pared 0 bases from V and 2 bases from J, leaving 5 bases between. Germline V lookup: CDR1 SGHRS, CDR2 YFSETQ.

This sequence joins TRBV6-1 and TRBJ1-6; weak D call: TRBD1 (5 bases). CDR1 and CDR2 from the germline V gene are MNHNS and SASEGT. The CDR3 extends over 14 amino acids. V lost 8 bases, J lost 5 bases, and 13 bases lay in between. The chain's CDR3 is CASCHRRNNSPLHF. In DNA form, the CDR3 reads TGTGCCAGCTGCCACAGGAGGAATAATTCACCCCTCCACTTT.

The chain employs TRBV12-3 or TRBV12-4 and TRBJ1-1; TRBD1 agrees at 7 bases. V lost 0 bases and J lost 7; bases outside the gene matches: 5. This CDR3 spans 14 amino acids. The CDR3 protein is CASSLAQGRNEAFF. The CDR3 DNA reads TGTGCCAGCAGTTTAGCACAGGGGAGGAATGAAGCTTTCTTT.

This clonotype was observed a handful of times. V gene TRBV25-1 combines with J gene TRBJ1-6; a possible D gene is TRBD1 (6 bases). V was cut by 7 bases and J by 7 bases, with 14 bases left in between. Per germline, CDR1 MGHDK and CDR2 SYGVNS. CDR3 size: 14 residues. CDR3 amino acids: CASNSLQGNSPLHF. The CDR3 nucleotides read TGTGCCAGCAACTCGCTCCAGGGGAATTCACCCCTCCACTTT.

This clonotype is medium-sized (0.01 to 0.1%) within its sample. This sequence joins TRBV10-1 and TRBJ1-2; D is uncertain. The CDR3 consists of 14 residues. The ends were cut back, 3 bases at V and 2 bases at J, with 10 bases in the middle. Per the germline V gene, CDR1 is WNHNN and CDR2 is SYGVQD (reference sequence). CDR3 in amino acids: CASSDGTANYGYTF. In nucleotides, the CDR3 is TGCGCCAGCAGTGACGGTACGGCAAACTATGGCTACACCTTC.

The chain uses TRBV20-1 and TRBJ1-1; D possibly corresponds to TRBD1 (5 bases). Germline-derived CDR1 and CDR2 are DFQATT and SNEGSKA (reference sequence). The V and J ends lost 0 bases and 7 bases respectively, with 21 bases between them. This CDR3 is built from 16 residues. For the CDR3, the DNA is TGCAGTGCTAGAGATCCTAATGGGGCGGGCGGAATTGAAGCTTTCTTT. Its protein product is CSARDPNGAGGIEAFF.

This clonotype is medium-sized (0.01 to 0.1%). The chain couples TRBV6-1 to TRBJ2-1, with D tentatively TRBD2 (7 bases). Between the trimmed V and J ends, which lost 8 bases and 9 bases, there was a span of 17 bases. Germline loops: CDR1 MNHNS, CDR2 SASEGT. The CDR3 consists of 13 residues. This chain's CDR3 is CASEGGGQVEQFF. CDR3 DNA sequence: TGTGCCAGCGAGGGGGGGGGTCAGGTTGAGCAGTTCTTC.

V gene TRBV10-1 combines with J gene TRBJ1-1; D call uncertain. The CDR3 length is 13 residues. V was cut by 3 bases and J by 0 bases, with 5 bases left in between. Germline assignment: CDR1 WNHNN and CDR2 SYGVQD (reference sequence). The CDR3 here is CASSDQLNTEAFF. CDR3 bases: TGCGCCAGCAGTGACCAGCTGAACACTGAAGCTTTCTTT.

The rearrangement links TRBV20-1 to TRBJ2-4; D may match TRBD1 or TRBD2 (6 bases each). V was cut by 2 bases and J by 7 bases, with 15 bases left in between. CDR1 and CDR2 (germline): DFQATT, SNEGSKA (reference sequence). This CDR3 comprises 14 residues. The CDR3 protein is CSARHGGGPNIQYF. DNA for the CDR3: TGCAGTGCTAGACATGGAGGGGGGCCTAACATTCAGTACTTC.

The CDR3 sequence: CASSEGVDTEAFF. Written as DNA, the CDR3 is TGTGCCAGCAGCGAAGGGGTGGACACTGAAGCTTTCTTT. The chain joins TRBV5-8 to TRBJ1-1; a possible D gene is TRBD1 (5 bases). Per the germline V gene, CDR1 is SGHTS and CDR2 is YDEGEE. V was shortened by 4 bases and J by 3 bases, with 10 bases between the two germline ends. CDR3 length: 13 amino acids.

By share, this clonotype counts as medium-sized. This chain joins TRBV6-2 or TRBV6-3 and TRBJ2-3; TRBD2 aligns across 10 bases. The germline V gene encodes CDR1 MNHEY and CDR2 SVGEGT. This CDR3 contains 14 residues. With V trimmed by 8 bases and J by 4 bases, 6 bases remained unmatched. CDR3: CASGTSGGADTQYF. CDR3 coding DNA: TGTGCCAGCGGAACGAGCGGGGGGGCAGATACGCAGTATTTT.

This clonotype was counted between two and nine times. The CDR3 here is CSARGLGVDQPQHF. CDR3 nucleotides: TGCAGTGCTAGGGGCCTGGGCGTGGATCAGCCCCAGCATTTT. The V gene is TRBV20-1, the J gene TRBJ1-5; D uncertain. This CDR3 region has 14 residues. The germline V and J ends were trimmed by 3 bases and 5 bases, with 14 bases remaining between them. From germline, CDR1 is DFQATT and CDR2 SNEGSKA (reference sequence).

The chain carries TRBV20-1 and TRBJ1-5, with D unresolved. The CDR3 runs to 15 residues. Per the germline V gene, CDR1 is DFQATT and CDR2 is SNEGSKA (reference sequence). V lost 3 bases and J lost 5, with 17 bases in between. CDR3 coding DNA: TGCAGTGCTAGTTCGTTGGTAAGAAGAGATCAGCCCCAGCATTTT. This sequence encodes CSASSLVRRDQPQHF.

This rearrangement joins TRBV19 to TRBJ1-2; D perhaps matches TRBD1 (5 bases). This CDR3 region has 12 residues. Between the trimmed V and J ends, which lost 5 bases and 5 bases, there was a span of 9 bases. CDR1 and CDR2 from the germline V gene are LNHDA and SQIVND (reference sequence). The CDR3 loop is CASSSPGYGYTF. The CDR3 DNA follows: TGTGCCAGTAGTTCCCCAGGGTATGGCTACACCTTC.

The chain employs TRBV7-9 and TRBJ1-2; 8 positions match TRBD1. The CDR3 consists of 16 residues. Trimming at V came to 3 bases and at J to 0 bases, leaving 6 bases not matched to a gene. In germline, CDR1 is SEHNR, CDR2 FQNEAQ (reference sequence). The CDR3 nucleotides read TGTGCCAGCAGCTTCGGGCAGGGGGCGTCTAACTATGGCTACACCTTC. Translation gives CASSFGQGASNYGYTF.

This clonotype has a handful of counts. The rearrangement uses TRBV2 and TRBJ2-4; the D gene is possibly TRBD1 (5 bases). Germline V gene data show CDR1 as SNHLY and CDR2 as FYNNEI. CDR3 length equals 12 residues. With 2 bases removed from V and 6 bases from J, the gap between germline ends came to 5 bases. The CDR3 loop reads CASSERGNIQYF. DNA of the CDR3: TGTGCCAGCAGTGAAAGGGGAAACATTCAGTACTTC.

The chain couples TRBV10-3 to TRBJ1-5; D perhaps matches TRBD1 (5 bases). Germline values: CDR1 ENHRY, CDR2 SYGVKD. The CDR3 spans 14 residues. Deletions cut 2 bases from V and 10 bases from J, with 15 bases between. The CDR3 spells CAISEETGLGPQHF. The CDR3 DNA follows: TGTGCCATCAGTGAGGAAACAGGCCTGGGACCCCAGCATTTT.

The CDR3, as DNA: TGTGCCAGCAGCTTAACGCTAGCGGGCAACACCGGGGAGCTGTTTTTT. It is translated as CASSLTLAGNTGELFF. The chain links TRBV7-3 to TRBJ2-2, with TRBD2 matching 8 bases. The CDR3 sequence is 16 residues long. Trimming took 0 bases from V and 2 from J; bases not matched to a gene: 2. Germline CDR1 and CDR2: SGHTA and FQGTGA.

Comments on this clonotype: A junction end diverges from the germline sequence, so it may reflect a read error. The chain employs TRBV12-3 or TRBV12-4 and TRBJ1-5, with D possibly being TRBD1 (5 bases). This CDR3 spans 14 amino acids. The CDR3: CASSLGRAGQPQHF. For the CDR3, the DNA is TGCGCCAGCAGTTTAGGCAGGGCGGGTCAGCCCCAGCATTTT.

Here the CDR3 DNA reads TGTGCCACCAGCCGAATTGAGCAGTTCTTC. This translates into CATSRIEQFF. The gene calls are TRBV24-1 and TRBJ2-1; D is uncertain. The V end was cut by 7 bases, the J end by 9 bases, with 6 bases between. The CDR3 length is 10 residues. Germline V gene data show CDR1 as KGHDR and CDR2 as SFDVKD.

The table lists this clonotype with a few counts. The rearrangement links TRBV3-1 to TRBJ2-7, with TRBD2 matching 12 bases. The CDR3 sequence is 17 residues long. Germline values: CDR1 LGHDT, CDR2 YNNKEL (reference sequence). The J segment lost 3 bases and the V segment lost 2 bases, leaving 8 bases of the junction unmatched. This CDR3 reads CASSQLAGGPKLYEQYF. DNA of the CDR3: TGTGCCAGCAGCCAACTAGCGGGGGGGCCCAAACTCTACGAGCAGTACTTC.

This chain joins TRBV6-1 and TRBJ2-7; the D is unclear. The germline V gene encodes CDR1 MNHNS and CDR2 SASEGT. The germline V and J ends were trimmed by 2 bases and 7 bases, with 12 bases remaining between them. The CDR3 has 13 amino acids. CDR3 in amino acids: CASSELSRGEQYF. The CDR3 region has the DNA TGTGCCAGCAGTGAACTAAGTCGTGGAGAGCAGTACTTC.

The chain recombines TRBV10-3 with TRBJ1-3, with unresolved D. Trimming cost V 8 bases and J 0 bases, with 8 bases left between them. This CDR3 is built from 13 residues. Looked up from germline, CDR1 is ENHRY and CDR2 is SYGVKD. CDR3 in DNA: TGTGCCATCTGGGCGGGCTCTGGAAACACCATATATTTT. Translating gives CAIWAGSGNTIYF.

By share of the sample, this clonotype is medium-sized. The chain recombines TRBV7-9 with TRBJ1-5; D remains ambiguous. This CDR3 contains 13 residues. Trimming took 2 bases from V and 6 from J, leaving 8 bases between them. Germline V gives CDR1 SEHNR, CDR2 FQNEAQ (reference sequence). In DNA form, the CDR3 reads TGTGCCAGCAGCTTAAAAGGGTTTCAGCCCCAGCATTTT. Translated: CASSLKGFQPQHF.

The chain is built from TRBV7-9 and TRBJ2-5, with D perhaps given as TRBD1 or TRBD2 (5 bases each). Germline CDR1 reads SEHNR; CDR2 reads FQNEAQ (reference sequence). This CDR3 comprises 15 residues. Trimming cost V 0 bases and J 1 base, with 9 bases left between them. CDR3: CASSLARGTQETQYF. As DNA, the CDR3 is TGTGCCAGCAGCTTAGCGAGGGGAACCCAAGAGACCCAGTACTTC.

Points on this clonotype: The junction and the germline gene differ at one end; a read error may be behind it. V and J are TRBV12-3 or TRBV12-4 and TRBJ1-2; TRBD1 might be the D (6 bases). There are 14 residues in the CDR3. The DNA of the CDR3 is TGTGCCAGCAGTCTTCGACCCGGGGGCTATGGCTCCACCTTC. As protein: CASSLRPGGYGSTF.

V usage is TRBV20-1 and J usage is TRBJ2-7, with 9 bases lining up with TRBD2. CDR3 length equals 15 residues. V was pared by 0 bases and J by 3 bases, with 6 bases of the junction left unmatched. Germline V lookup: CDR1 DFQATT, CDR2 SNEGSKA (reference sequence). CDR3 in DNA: TGCAGTGCTAGAGACGCGGGGGGGGGTGACTACGAGCAGTACTTC. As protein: CSARDAGGGDYEQYF.

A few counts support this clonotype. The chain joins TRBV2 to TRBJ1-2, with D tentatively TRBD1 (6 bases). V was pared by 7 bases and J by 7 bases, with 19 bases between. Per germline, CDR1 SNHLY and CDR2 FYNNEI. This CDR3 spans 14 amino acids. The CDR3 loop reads CASMPPGTRSGYTF. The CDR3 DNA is TGTGCCAGCATGCCACCCGGGACAAGATCTGGCTACACCTTC. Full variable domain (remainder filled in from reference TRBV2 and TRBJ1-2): EPEVTQTPSHQVTQMGQEVILRCVPISNHLYFYWYRQILGQKVEFLVSFYNNEISEKSEIFDDQFSVERPDGSNFTLKIRSTKLEDSAMYFCASMPPGTRSGYTFGSGTRLTVV.

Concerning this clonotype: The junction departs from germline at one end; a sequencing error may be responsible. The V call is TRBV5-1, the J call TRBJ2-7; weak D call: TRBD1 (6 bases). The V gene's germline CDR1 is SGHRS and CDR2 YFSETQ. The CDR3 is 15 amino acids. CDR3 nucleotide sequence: TGCGCCAGCAGCCCTCGGACAGCCGCCGGGGACGAGCAGTGCTTC. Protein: CASSPRTAAGDEQCF.

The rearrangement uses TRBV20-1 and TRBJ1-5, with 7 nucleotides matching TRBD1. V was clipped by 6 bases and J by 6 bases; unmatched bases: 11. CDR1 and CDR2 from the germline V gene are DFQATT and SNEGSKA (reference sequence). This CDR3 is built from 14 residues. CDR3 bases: TGCAGTGCCAATGACAGGGTAGGGTTTCAGCCCCAGCATTTT. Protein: CSANDRVGFQPQHF.